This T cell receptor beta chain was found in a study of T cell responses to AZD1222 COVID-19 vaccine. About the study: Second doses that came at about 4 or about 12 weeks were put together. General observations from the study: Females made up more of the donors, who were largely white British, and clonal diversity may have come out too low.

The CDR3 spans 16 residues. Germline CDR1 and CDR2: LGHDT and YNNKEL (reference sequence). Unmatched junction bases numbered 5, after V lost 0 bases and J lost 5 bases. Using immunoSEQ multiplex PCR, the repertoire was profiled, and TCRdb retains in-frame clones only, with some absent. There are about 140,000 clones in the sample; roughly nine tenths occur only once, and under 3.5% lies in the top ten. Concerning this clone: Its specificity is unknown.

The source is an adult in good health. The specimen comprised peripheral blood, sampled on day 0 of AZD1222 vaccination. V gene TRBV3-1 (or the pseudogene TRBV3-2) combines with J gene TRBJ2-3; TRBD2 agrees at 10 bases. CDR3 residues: CASSQDLAGVLDTQYF. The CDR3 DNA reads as TGTGCCAGCAGCCAAGATCTAGCGGGAGTGTTAGATACGCAGTATTTT.